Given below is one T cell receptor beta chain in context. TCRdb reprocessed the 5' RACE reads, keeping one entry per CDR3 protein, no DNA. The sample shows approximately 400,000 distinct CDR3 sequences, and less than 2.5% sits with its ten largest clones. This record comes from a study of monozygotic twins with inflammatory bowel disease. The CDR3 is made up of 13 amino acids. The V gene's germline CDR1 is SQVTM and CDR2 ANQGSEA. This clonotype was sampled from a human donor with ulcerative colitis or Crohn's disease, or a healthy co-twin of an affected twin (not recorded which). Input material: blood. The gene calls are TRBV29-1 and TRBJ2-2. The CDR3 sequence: CSVVKEYTGELFF.